The clone carrying this TCR beta chain occurred many times. Its antigen is not known. This entry is derived from a study of T-cell reconstitution after alpha-beta-depleted transplantation in children. Study results and limitations: When one year had passed after transplant, most T-cell counts and diversity came from newly produced T cells.

Preparation of the TCRbeta library used unique molecular identifiers. TCRdb ran MiXCR on the PCR reads and lists one entry per CDR3 protein. The data hold around 300,000 distinct CDR3 sequences, with roughly 7.8% observed a single time. The input for sequencing was peripheral blood, taken 360 days after TCRalphabeta/CD19-depleted stem cell transplant. This receptor was taken from a female patient aged 2-15 years who had a stem cell transplant for Fanconi anemia, so the T cells may come from the graft donor.

The CDR3 reads CASSLRTSSDEQYF. DNA of the CDR3: TGTGCCAGCAGTCTTAGGACTAGCTCGGACGAGCAGTACTTC. The rearrangement links TRBV25-1 to TRBJ2-7, with TRBD2 matching over 8 bases. V was pared by 5 bases and J by 5 bases, with 8 bases of the junction left unmatched. CDR1 and CDR2 (germline): MGHDK, SYGVNS. There are 14 residues in the CDR3.